These 20 T cell receptor beta chains share one sample of origin, sequenced in a study of Ad26.COV2.S vaccination and SARS-CoV-2 variants. As to treatment: roughly 20 received Ad26.COV2.S at low or high dose, single or two shots; 5 received placebo; per-sample allocation not given. Vaccine and placebo recipients were sampled on day 63 after the first injection. Only in-frame clones appear in the TCRdb table, and some are missing; sequencing was by immunoSEQ multiplex PCR. The table records a few hundred thousand clones, around 89% of them present only once. The sample in question was peripheral blood, obtained in a trial of Ad26.COV2.S vaccine versus placebo. The receptors stem from a person between 18 and 60 years old who received the Ad26.COV2.S COVID-19 vaccine or a placebo.

This clone was recorded a few times. The chain employs TRBV11-2 and TRBJ2-1; 8 bases match TRBD2. With 8 bases clipped from V and 6 bases from J, the junction kept 3 bases outside the gene matches. This CDR3 is 12 amino acids long. Germline CDR1 SGHAT, CDR2 FQNNGV. The CDR3 loop reads CASGRGGNEQFF. CDR3 sequence (DNA): TGTGCCAGCGGTCGGGGGGGCAATGAGCAGTTCTTC.

The rearrangement joins TRBV10-3 to TRBJ2-3; 9 positions match TRBD1. The CDR3 covers 16 residues. CDR1 and CDR2 (germline): ENHRY, SYGVKD. V lost 2 bases, J lost 1 base, and 4 bases stayed unmatched. The CDR3 coding sequence is TGTGCCATCAGTGAGGGATGGACAGGGGGCACAGATACGCAGTATTTT. Residues: CAISEGWTGGTDTQYF.

The chain employs TRBV2 and TRBJ2-1, with D tentatively TRBD2 (5 bases). The length of the CDR3 is 13 residues. V shed 7 bases and J shed 7 bases, with 14 bases lying between them. Germline values: CDR1 SNHLY, CDR2 FYNNEI. DNA for the CDR3: TGTGCCAGCACTGGCGGGTTGATGAATGAGCAGTTCTTC. Protein sequence: CASTGGLMNEQFF.

The chain has TRBV4-1 and TRBJ2-7; 10 bases are shared with TRBD1. Germline V gene data show CDR1 as MGHRA and CDR2 as YSYEKL. The CDR3 runs to 16 residues. The J segment lost 7 bases and the V segment lost 0 bases, leaving 9 bases of the junction unmatched. In nucleotides, the CDR3 is TGCGCCAGCAGCCAAGATGGCGGACAGGGGGTTTTTGAGCAGTACTTC. Protein product: CASSQDGGQGVFEQYF.

The chain couples TRBV4-3 to TRBJ2-2, with D perhaps matching TRBD2 (5 bases). In germline, CDR1 is LGHNA, CDR2 YSLEER. The CDR3 is 16 amino acids. V lost 3 bases, J lost 4 bases, and 15 bases lay in between. Here the CDR3 DNA reads TGCGCCAGCAGCCACACCCCCCCACGGGGCACCGGGGAGCTGTTTTTT. Encoded protein: CASSHTPPRGTGELFF.

The V call is TRBV7-8, the J call TRBJ2-1; D is ambiguous. The germline V gene has CDR1 SGHVS and CDR2 FQNEAQ. Trimming pared 2 bases from V and 10 bases from J, leaving 12 bases between. The CDR3 has 13 amino acids. CDR3: CASSLNDHAEQFF. The CDR3 bases are TGTGCCAGCAGCTTAAATGACCATGCGGAGCAGTTCTTC.

The J gene is TRBJ2-1, the V gene TRBV25-1; no firm D call. V lost 8 bases and J lost 10, with 12 bases in between. The CDR3 covers 11 residues. Per germline, CDR1 MGHDK and CDR2 SYGVNS. Written as DNA, the CDR3 is TGTGCCAGCGGCCAGATCAGGGAGCAGTTCTTC. This codes for CASGQIREQFF.

This clone was counted a single time. The rearrangement links TRBV18 to TRBJ2-3; D not resolved. The CDR3 loop spans 15 amino acids. V lost 2 bases and J 2 bases, leaving 11 bases between the germline ends. CDR1 and CDR2 from the germline V gene are KGHSH and LQKENI. The CDR3 is CASSPFGNPTDTQYF. CDR3 bases: TGTGCCAGCTCACCATTTGGCAACCCCACAGATACGCAGTATTTT.

The chain employs TRBV4-3 and TRBJ2-2, with 7 bases fitting TRBD1. The CDR3 spans 18 residues. CDR1 is LGHNA and CDR2 is YSLEER in the germline V gene. V shed 1 base and J 1 base; nucleotides not matched to a gene: 9. In DNA, the CDR3 is TGCGCCAGCAGCCAAGTTGGCAGGGGGAGATTGAACACCGGGGAGCTGTTTTTT. The encoded protein is CASSQVGRGRLNTGELFF.

The rearrangement joins TRBV19 to TRBJ2-5; D not resolved. CDR1 and CDR2 (germline): LNHDA, SQIVND (reference sequence). Trimming removed 1 base at V and 7 bases at J, with 10 bases between. This CDR3 contains 13 residues. The CDR3 bases are TGTGCCAGTAGTATAGGGGATACGGCGACCCAGTACTTC. It yields the protein CASSIGDTATQYF.

The chain employs TRBV10-3 and TRBJ1-2, with 10 nucleotides matching TRBD1. This CDR3 is built from 13 residues. The junction had 4 bases not matched to a gene; V was cut back by 6 bases and J by 6 bases. CDR1 and CDR2 from the germline V gene are ENHRY and SYGVKD. The CDR3 is CAISSTGGDGYTF. The CDR3 nucleotides read TGTGCCATCAGCTCGACAGGGGGCGATGGCTACACCTTC.

This chain uses TRBV6-2 or TRBV6-3 with TRBJ1-5, with TRBD1 matching over 9 bases. V dropped 6 bases and J dropped 6; count of bases not matched to a gene: 6. Germline V lookup: CDR1 MNHEY, CDR2 SVGEGT. CDR3 size: 14 residues. In DNA, the CDR3 is TGTGCCAGCAGCAAGGACAGGGGAGGTCAGCCCCAGCATTTT. As protein: CASSKDRGGQPQHF.

This rearrangement joins TRBV5-5 to TRBJ2-2; D is undetermined. The V end was cut by 2 bases, the J end by 6 bases, with 5 bases between. Germline V CDR1 and CDR2: SGHKS, YYEKEE (reference sequence). The CDR3 spans 12 residues. The CDR3 loop is CASSFRAGELFF. In nucleotides, the CDR3 is TGTGCCAGCAGCTTTAGGGCCGGGGAGCTGTTTTTT.

The chain joins TRBV3-1 (or the pseudogene TRBV3-2) to TRBJ1-5; TRBD1 might be the D (5 bases). Germline assignment: CDR1 LGHDT and CDR2 YNNKEL (reference sequence). The CDR3 has 18 residues. V was cut by 9 bases and J by 6 bases, with 30 bases left in between. The CDR3 DNA reads TGTGCCAGTCTTATCTCCATCGGGACGGCCAATTGTAGTCAGCCCCAGCATTTT. It codes for CASLISIGTANCSQPQHF.

The chain links TRBV28 to TRBJ2-5, with TRBD2 identical over 8 bases. CDR1 is MDHEN, CDR2 SYDVKM, per germline. This CDR3 region has 13 residues. The trim removed 6 bases at V and 5 bases at J, leaving 5 bases unmatched. The CDR3 nucleotides are TGTGCCAGCAGGGCGGGGGGCCGTGAGACCCAGTACTTC. This gives the protein CASRAGGRETQYF. The whole variable domain, filled in from reference TRBV28 and TRBJ2-5, reads DVKVTQSSRYLVKRTGEKVFLECVQDMDHENMFWYRQDPGLGLRLIYFSYDVKMKEKGDIPEGYSVSREKKERFSLILESASTNQTSMYLCASRAGGRETQYFGPGTRLLVL.

The V and J genes are TRBV4-1 and TRBJ2-7; tentative D call: TRBD2 (5 bases). Germline loops: CDR1 MGHRA, CDR2 YSYEKL. The ends were cut back, 0 bases at V and 5 bases at J, with 17 bases in the middle. The CDR3 is 16 amino acids. The CDR3 reads CASSQDVDEGWDEQYF. The CDR3 bases are TGCGCCAGCAGCCAAGATGTGGACGAGGGTTGGGACGAGCAGTACTTC.

The CDR3 protein is CSVAIAGDFAVQYF. CDR3 bases: TGCAGCGTTGCAATAGCGGGGGACTTCGCGGTGCAGTACTTC. The chain recombines TRBV29-1 with TRBJ2-7; 9 bases line up with TRBD2. CDR3 length: 14 amino acids. Germline values: CDR1 SQVTM, CDR2 ANQGSEA. Germline trimming cut 4 bases from V and 9 bases from J; bases unmatched to any gene: 13.

This clone has only one observation. The chain joins TRBV5-5 to TRBJ1-1, with D perhaps matching TRBD1 (6 bases). From germline, CDR1 is SGHKS and CDR2 YYEKEE (reference sequence). Trimming removed 3 bases at V and 5 bases at J, with 17 bases between. The CDR3 is made up of 15 amino acids. The CDR3 coding sequence is TGTGCCAGCAGCTCCAGACTGACAGGATCGACTGAAGCTTTCTTT. Its translation: CASSSRLTGSTEAFF. The full variable domain, its missing parts supplied by reference TRBV5-5 and TRBJ1-1, is DAGVTQSPTHLIKTRGQQVTLRCSPISGHKSVSWYQQVLGQGPQFIFQYYEKEERGRGNFPDRFSARQFPNYSSELNVNALLLGDSALYLCASSSRLTGSTEAFFGQGTRLTVV.

V usage is TRBV30 and J usage is TRBJ2-1, with D perhaps TRBD1 or TRBD2 (6 bases each). V dropped 0 bases and J dropped 7 bases, with 25 bases sitting between them. Germline values: CDR1 GTSNPN, CDR2 SVGIG (reference sequence). This CDR3 is built from 18 residues. The chain's CDR3 is CAWSVLRFGAGEANEQFF. The CDR3 region has the DNA TGTGCCTGGAGTGTTCTTCGATTCGGAGCAGGGGAGGCAAATGAGCAGTTCTTC. Full variable domain (missing parts from reference TRBV30 and TRBJ2-1): SQTIHQWPATLVQPVGSPLSLECTVEGTSNPNLYWYRQAAGRGLQLLFYSVGIGQISSEVPQNLSASRPQDRQFILSSKKLLLSDSGFYLCAWSVLRFGAGEANEQFFGPGTRLTVL.

The rearrangement links TRBV10-3 to TRBJ2-6; TRBD2 agrees at 9 bases. In germline, CDR1 is ENHRY, CDR2 SYGVKD. The CDR3 is made up of 15 amino acids. V shed 8 bases, J shed 2 bases, and the junction held 4 bases outside the gene matches. The CDR3 DNA is TGTGCCATCGGTGCGGGGGGGCCTGGGGCCAACGTCCTGACTTTC. Translation gives CAIGAGGPGANVLTF.